The 26 T cell receptor beta chains in this list originate from one sample, sequenced in a study of tumor-infiltrating lymphocytes in primary liver carcinoma. For blood RNA, unsorted whole blood served as the source, and germline DNA was extracted too. A constant-region primer primed TCR beta cDNA synthesis from about 530 ng of total RNA. Nested multiplex PCR, run for three rounds with slightly modified ARM-PCR, yielded TCR beta libraries. TRBV1-TRBV30 forward primers paired with a C-beta reverse primer were used in the first two PCR rounds, which ran approximately 10 cycles each. TCRdb processed the multiplex PCR reads anew with MiXCR; each CDR3 protein has one entry. The sample includes 250,000 to 350,000 distinct CDR3 sequences, 50% to 75% of them seen just once. The source material was peripheral blood. Receptor source: a woman aged 25 to 39 with primary liver carcinoma and hepatitis B virus infection.

This chain links TRBV12-3 or TRBV12-4 with TRBJ1-1; D remains ambiguous. Trimming cost V 5 bases and J 1 base, with 11 bases left between them. This CDR3 is 14 amino acids long. In DNA, the CDR3 is TGTGCCAGCAGTCGAGGTTTTAAGAACACTGAAGCTTTCTTT. Translation gives CASSRGFKNTEAFF.

About this clonotype: A much larger clone sits a single nucleotide away, making a read error possible. The rearrangement joins TRBV6-6 to TRBJ2-4; possible D gene TRBD1, 6 bases. Germline assignment: CDR1 MNHNY and CDR2 SVGAGI (reference sequence). This CDR3 region has 15 residues. Trimming took 7 bases from V and 4 from J, leaving 17 bases between them. The CDR3: CASNYPDSKKNIQYF. The CDR3 nucleotides read TGTGCCAGCAATTATCCGGACAGCAAGAAAAACATTCAGTACTTC.

On this clonotype: A read error may be the cause here, since a much bigger clone is one base away. This chain joins TRBV29-1 and TRBJ2-3; 8 bases line up with TRBD2. In germline, CDR1 is SQVTM, CDR2 ANQGSEA. This CDR3 contains 15 residues. In DNA form, the CDR3 reads TGCAACGTTGATATGCGGGGGGCAGCCACAGATACGCAGTATTTT. It encodes CNVDMRGAATDTQYF.

This clonotype was seen more than once but under ten times. This chain links TRBV4-1 with TRBJ1-4, with 8 bases identical to TRBD1. Germline values: CDR1 MGHRA, CDR2 YSYEKL. This CDR3 is built from 17 residues. V lost 4 bases, J lost 6 bases, and 13 bases stayed unmatched. DNA of the CDR3: TGCGCCAGCAGCCCCAACCCAGGGGGCGTTATCGATGAAAAACTGTTTTTT. Amino acid sequence: CASSPNPGGVIDEKLFF.

Remarks on this clonotype: Compared with germline, one end of the junction differs, possibly owing to a read error. This chain joins TRBV11-2 and TRBJ2-7; TRBD2 matches at 14 bases. The CDR3 consists of 14 residues. Per germline, CDR1 SGHAT and CDR2 FQNNGV. The CDR3 nucleotides are TGTGGCAGCAGCAAGGGACTAGCGGGAGCGCCGGAGTACTTC. Translated: CGSSKGLAGAPEYF.

This clonotype turned up a few times. The chain is built from TRBV4-1 and TRBJ1-6; TRBD1 agrees at 9 bases. This CDR3 contains 15 residues. V lost 1 base, J lost 7 bases, and 2 bases stayed unmatched. CDR1 is MGHRA, CDR2 YSYEKL, per germline. CDR3 sequence (DNA): TGCGCCAGCAGCCAAGCCGGACAGGGGAATTCACCCCTCCACTTT. Amino acid sequence: CASSQAGQGNSPLHF.

A note on this clonotype: Likely a read error: the CDR3 ends without its conserved phenylalanine or tryptophan. The chain uses TRBV29-1 and TRBJ2-6; the D call may be TRBD1 or TRBD2 (5 bases each). Per germline, CDR1 SQVTM and CDR2 ANQGSEA. CDR3 length: 16 residues. CDR3 region: CSVLELGGSGGNVLTS. The CDR3 DNA follows: TGCAGCGTCTTAGAGTTAGGAGGCTCTGGGGGCAACGTCCTGACTTCC.

With respect to this clonotype: A much larger clone lies a single base off, so this may be a read error. The chain combines TRBV6-5 with TRBJ2-1, with D possibly TRBD2 on 6 matching bases. CDR3 size: 15 residues. Looked up from germline, CDR1 is MNHEY and CDR2 is SVGAGI. The ends were cut back, 2 bases at V and 9 bases at J, with 17 bases in the middle. This chain's CDR3 is CASSYLVGGAVEQFF. The CDR3 nucleotides read TGTGCCAGCAGTTACCTAGTGGGAGGCGCGGTTGAGCAGTTCTTC.

In regard to this clonotype: The junction and the germline gene differ at one end; a read error may be behind it. This rearrangement joins TRBV11-2 to TRBJ2-7; D is unclear. The CDR3 totals 14 residues. CDR1 and CDR2 (germline): SGHAT, FQNNGV. The chain's CDR3 is CVSSESRYAYEQYF. The DNA for the CDR3 is TGTGTCAGCAGCGAAAGCAGGTATGCCTACGAGCAGTACTTC.

As for this clonotype: The conserved final phenylalanine or tryptophan is absent from the CDR3, which likely points to a read error. The rearrangement joins TRBV7-8 to TRBJ2-7, with TRBD2 matching over 11 bases. The V segment lost 4 bases and the J segment 3 bases; nucleotides outside the gene matches: 14. Germline-derived CDR1 and CDR2 are SGHVS and FQNEAQ. This CDR3 spans 18 amino acids. CDR3 nucleotide sequence: TGTGCCAGCAGCTCGAAGCTTAGTATTACTAGCGGGAGCTACGAGCAGTACCTC. Translating gives CASSSKLSITSGSYEQYL.

This clonotype was recorded many times. V and J are TRBV5-4 and TRBJ2-1; the D gene could be TRBD1 or TRBD2 (5 bases each). Trimming removed 4 bases at V and 5 bases at J, with 16 bases between. This CDR3 has 15 residues. CDR1 and CDR2 (germline): SGHNT, YYREEE (reference sequence). The CDR3 loop is CASSLLSRDHNEQFF. CDR3 sequence (DNA): TGTGCCAGCAGCCTGCTGAGCCGGGACCACAATGAGCAGTTCTTC.

This clonotype has a count of ten or more. The V gene is TRBV12-3 or TRBV12-4, the J gene TRBJ2-1; 7 nucleotides agree with TRBD1. V shed 6 bases, J shed 0 bases, and the junction held 5 bases outside the gene matches. The CDR3 spans 15 residues. The chain's CDR3 is CASSPRDSSYNEQFF. CDR3 nucleotide sequence: TGTGCCAGCAGCCCCCGGGACAGCTCCTACAATGAGCAGTTCTTC.

This clonotype occurred many times. V is TRBV4-3 and J is TRBJ2-7; D remains unclear. The germline gives CDR1 LGHNA, CDR2 YSLEER. The V end lost 0 bases, the J end lost 2 bases, and 8 bases lay between the germline ends. The CDR3 has 14 amino acids. CDR3 nucleotides: TGCGCCAGCAGCCAAGAGGCGCCCCCCTACGAGCAGTACTTC. Its translation is CASSQEAPPYEQYF.

A note on this clonotype: Given a much more abundant clone one base away, this may be a read error. This chain links TRBV6-1 with TRBJ1-2; TRBD1 matches at 9 bases. Trimming at V came to 5 bases and at J to 10 bases, leaving 14 bases not matched to a gene. The germline V gene has CDR1 MNHNS and CDR2 SASEGT. This CDR3 has 15 residues. Here the CDR3 reads CASSHRDRVSADYTF. CDR3 bases: TGTGCCAGCAGTCACCGGGACAGGGTATCTGCCGACTACACCTTC.

Worth noting for this clonotype: A much larger clone differs from this one at a single base, so this may be a read error. The rearrangement uses TRBV29-1 and TRBJ2-1, with a weak D call TRBD2 (5 bases). The CDR3 consists of 16 residues. The V and J ends lost 6 bases and 0 bases respectively, with 18 bases between them. Germline V gives CDR1 SQVTM, CDR2 ANQGSEA. Here the CDR3 reads CSVRGSGESSYNEQFF. The CDR3 DNA is TGCAGCGTAAGAGGTTCCGGGGAAAGCTCCTACAATGAGCAGTTCTTC.

The chain combines TRBV4-1 with TRBJ2-7; D is unresolved. Germline V lookup: CDR1 MGHRA, CDR2 YSYEKL. The CDR3 length is 14 residues. Trimming pared 0 bases from V and 10 bases from J, leaving 16 bases between. Here the CDR3 reads CASSQEFGWRPQYF. The CDR3, as DNA: TGCGCCAGCAGCCAAGAATTTGGTTGGCGTCCTCAGTACTTC.

Within the sample, this clonotype is medium-sized. The genes are TRBV12-3 or TRBV12-4 and TRBJ1-5, with a weak D call TRBD1 (5 bases). V lost 2 bases to trimming and J lost 7 bases, with 12 bases between them. CDR3 size: 14 residues. CDR3 amino acids: CASSLRQGEQPQHF. CDR3 bases: TGTGCCAGCAGTTTAAGGCAGGGTGAACAGCCCCAGCATTTT.

For this clonotype: A junction end diverges from the germline sequence, so it may reflect a read error. This chain uses TRBV29-1 with TRBJ1-1; unclear D gene. This CDR3 contains 12 residues. CDR1 and CDR2 from the germline V gene are SQVTM and ANQGSEA. The CDR3 DNA sequence: TGTAGCATTTTGAACCGGAACACTGAAGCTTTCTTT. This sequence encodes CSILNRNTEAFF.

Details on this clonotype: A much larger clonotype is one base distant, so this may be a read error. The CDR3: CAGSPKNFGTQYF. The CDR3 DNA reads as TGTGCCGGCAGTCCTAAAAATTTTGGGACCCAGTACTTC. This chain links TRBV6-2 or TRBV6-3 with TRBJ2-5; D unresolved. The germline CDR1 and CDR2 sequences are MNHEY and SVGEGT. There are 13 residues in the CDR3.

Regarding this clonotype: The junction departs from germline at one end; a sequencing error may be responsible. The gene calls are TRBV11-1 and TRBJ2-7; D assignment may be TRBD1 or TRBD2 (6 bases each). Germline V gene sequence: CDR1 SGHAT, CDR2 FQDESV (reference sequence). This CDR3 is built from 18 residues. CDR3 protein: CTSSSLRSPGATSYEHYF. CDR3 nucleotides: TGTACCAGCAGCTCACTACGAAGCCCGGGGGCGACAAGTTACGAGCATTACTTC.

This clonotype was counted at least ten times. The CDR3 here is CASSPDYLRNEQFF. Here the CDR3 DNA reads TGTGCCAGCAGCCCGGACTACCTTCGCAATGAGCAGTTCTTC. This sequence joins TRBV4-2 and TRBJ2-1, with D perhaps matching TRBD2 (6 bases). V was trimmed by 4 bases and J by 6 bases, leaving 13 bases between them. Germline CDR1 and CDR2: LGHNA and YNFKEQ. The CDR3 consists of 14 residues.

The J gene is TRBJ2-4, the V gene TRBV6-1; D is possibly TRBD2 (6 bases). The CDR3 runs to 17 residues. Trimming took 8 bases from V and 5 from J, leaving 25 bases between them. Per germline, CDR1 MNHNS and CDR2 SASEGT. The CDR3 DNA reads as TGTGCCAGCCTCGCCCCTGGCGGCGGGATCTGGCAAAACATTCAGTACTTC. Translated: CASLAPGGGIWQNIQYF.

Turning to this clonotype: With a much larger clone just one base away, this may be a read error. The V call is TRBV6-6, the J call TRBJ2-1, with 7 bases lining up with TRBD2. Germline V gene data show CDR1 as MNHNY and CDR2 as SVGAGI (reference sequence). Trimming at V came to 7 bases and at J to 6 bases, leaving 15 bases not matched to a gene. This CDR3 spans 16 amino acids. For the CDR3, the DNA is TGTGCCAGCATCCCCGACCGGCGGGAGATCGGCAATGAGCAGTTCTTC. Residues: CASIPDRREIGNEQFF.

As regards this clonotype: A much bigger clone sits one base away, suggesting this may be a read error. CDR3 sequence: CASGLSWEDTQYF. The CDR3 DNA follows: TGTGCCAGCGGCTTGAGCTGGGAGGATACGCAGTATTTT. The V and J genes are TRBV11-2 and TRBJ2-3; TRBD2 is a possible D gene (5 bases). The germline V gene encodes CDR1 SGHAT and CDR2 FQNNGV. The CDR3 covers 13 residues.

V usage is TRBV19 and J usage is TRBJ1-5; D is unresolved. Between the trimmed V and J ends, which lost 4 bases and 3 bases, there was a span of 10 bases. The CDR3 has 14 amino acids. CDR1 LNHDA and CDR2 SQIVND come from the germline V gene (reference sequence). The CDR3 loop is CASSKWADNQPQHF. For the CDR3, the DNA is TGTGCCAGTAGTAAATGGGCCGACAATCAGCCCCAGCATTTT.

This clonotype was counted a few times. The chain uses TRBV12-3 or TRBV12-4 and TRBJ2-7, with 11 bases that match TRBD2. The junction had 8 bases not matched to a gene; V was cut back by 11 bases and J by 2 bases. CDR3 length: 14 residues. CDR3 residues: CAVGTSGSTYEQYF. Written as DNA, the CDR3 is TGTGCCGTTGGGACTAGCGGTTCGACCTACGAGCAGTACTTC.